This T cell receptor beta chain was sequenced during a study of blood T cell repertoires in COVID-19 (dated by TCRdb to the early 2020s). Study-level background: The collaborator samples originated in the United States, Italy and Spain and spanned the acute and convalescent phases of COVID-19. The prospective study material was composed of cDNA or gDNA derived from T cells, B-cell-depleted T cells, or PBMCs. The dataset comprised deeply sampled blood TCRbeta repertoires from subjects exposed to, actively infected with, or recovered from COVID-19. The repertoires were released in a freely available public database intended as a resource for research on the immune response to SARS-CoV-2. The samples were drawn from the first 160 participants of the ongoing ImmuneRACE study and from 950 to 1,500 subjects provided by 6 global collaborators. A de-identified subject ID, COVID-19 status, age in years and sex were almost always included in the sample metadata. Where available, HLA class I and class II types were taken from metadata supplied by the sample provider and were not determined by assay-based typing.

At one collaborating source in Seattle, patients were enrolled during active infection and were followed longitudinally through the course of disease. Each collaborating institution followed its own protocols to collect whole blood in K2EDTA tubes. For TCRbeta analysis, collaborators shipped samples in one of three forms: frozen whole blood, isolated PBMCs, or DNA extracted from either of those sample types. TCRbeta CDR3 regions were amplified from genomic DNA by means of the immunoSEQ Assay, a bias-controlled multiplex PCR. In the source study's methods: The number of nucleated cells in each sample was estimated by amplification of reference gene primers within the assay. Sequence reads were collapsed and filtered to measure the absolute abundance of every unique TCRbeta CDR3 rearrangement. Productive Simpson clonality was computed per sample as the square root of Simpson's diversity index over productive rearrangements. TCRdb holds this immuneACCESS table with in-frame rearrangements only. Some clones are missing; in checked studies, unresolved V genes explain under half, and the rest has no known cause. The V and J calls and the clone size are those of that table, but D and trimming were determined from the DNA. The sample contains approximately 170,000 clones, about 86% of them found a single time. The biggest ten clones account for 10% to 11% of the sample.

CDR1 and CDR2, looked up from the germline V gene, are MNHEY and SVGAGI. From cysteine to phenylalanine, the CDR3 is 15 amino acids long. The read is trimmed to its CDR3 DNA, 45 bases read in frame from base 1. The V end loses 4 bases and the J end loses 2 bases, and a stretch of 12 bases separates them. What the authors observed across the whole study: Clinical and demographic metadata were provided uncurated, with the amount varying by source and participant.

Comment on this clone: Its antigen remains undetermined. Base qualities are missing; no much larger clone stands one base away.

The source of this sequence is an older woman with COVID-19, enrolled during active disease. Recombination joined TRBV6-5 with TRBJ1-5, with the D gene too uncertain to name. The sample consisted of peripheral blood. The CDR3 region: CASSSGSGGNQPQHF. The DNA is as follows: TGTGCCAGCAGTTCGGGATCAGGCGGCAATCAGCCCCAGCATTTT.